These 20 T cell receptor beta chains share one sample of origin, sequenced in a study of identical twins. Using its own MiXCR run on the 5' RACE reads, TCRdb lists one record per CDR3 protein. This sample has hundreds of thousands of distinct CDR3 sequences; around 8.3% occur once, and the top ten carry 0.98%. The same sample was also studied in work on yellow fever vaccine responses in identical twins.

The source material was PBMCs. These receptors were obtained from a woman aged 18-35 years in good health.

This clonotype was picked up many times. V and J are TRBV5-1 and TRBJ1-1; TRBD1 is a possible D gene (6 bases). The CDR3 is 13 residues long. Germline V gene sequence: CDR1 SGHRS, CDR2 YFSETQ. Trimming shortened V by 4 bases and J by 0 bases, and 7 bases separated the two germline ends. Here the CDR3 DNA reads TGCGCCAGCAGCGGACAGATGAACACTGAAGCTTTCTTT. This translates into CASSGQMNTEAFF.

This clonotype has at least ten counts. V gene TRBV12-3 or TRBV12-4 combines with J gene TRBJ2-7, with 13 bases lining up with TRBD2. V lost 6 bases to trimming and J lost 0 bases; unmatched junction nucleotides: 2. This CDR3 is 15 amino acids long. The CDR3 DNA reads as TGTGCCAGCAGAGGGACTAGCGGGGTCTCCTACGAGCAGTACTTC. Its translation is CASRGTSGVSYEQYF.

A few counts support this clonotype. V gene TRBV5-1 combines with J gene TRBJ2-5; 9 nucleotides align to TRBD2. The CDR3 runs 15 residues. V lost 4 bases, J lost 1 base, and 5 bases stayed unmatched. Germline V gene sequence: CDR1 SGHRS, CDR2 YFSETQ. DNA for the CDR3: TGCGCCAGCAGCATAGGGACTAGCAGCCAAGAGACCCAGTACTTC. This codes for CASSIGTSSQETQYF.

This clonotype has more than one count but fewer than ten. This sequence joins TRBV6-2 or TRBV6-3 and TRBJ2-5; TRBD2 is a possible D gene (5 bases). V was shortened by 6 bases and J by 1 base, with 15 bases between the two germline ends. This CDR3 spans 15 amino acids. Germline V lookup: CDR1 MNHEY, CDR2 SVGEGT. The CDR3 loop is CASSRDLNRQETQYF. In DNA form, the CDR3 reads TGTGCCAGCAGCCGGGATTTGAACCGCCAAGAGACCCAGTACTTC.

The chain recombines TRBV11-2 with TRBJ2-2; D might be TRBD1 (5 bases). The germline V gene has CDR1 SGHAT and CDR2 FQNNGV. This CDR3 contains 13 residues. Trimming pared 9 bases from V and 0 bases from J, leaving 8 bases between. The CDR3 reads CARGETNTGELFF. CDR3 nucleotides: TGTGCCAGAGGGGAAACGAACACCGGGGAGCTGTTTTTT.

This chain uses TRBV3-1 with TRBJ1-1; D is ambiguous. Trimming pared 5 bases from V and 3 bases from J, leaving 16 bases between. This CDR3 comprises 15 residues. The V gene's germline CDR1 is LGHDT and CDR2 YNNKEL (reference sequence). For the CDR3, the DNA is TGTGCCAGCAGCTCCAGGAGGGAAAGTTACACTGAAGCTTTCTTT. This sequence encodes CASSSRRESYTEAFF.

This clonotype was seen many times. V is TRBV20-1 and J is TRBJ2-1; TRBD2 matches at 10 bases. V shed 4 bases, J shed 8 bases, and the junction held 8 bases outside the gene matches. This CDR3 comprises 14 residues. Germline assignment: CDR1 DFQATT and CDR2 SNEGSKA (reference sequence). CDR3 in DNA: TGCAGTGCTATACCTAGCGGGAGCTTGGATGAGCAGTTCTTC. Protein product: CSAIPSGSLDEQFF.

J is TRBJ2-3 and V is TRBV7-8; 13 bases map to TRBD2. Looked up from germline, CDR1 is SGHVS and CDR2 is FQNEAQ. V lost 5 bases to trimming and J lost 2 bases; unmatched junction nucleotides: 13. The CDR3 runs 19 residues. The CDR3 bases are TGTGCCAGCAGCCCCGGGACTAGCGGGACTCCCTACCTCACAGATACGCAGTATTTT. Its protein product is CASSPGTSGTPYLTDTQYF. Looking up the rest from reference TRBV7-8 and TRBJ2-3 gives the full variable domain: GAGVSQSPRYKVAKRGQDVALRCDPISGHVSLFWYQQALGQGPEFLTYFQNEAQLDKSGLPSDRFFAERPEGSVSTLKIQRTQQEDSAVYLCASSPGTSGTPYLTDTQYFGPGTRLTVL.

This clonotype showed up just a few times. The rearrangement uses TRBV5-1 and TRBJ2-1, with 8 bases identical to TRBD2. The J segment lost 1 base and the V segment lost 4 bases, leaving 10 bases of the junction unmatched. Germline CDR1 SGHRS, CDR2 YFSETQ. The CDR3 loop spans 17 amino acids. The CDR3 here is CASSLFGSGTSYNEQFF. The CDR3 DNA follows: TGCGCCAGCAGCCTTTTTGGTAGCGGGACTTCCTACAATGAGCAGTTCTTC.

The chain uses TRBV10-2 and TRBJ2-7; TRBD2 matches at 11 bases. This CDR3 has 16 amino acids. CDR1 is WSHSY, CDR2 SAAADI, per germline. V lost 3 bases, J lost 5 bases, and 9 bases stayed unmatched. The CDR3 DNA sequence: TGCGCCAGCAGTGAACTAGCGGGAGATCGGGGAAACGAGCAGTACTTC. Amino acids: CASSELAGDRGNEQYF.

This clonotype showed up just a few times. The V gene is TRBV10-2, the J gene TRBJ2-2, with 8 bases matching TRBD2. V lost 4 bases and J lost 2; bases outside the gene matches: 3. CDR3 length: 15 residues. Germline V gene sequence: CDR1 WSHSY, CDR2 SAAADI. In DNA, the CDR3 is TGCGCCAGCAGTGGACTAGCGAGAAACACCGGGGAGCTGTTTTTT. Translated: CASSGLARNTGELFF.

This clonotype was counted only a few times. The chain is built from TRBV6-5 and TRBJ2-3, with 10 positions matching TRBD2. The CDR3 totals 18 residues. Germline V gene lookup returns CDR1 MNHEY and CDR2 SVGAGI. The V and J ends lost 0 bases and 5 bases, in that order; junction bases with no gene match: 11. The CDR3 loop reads CASSYSGLVAGGIDTQYF. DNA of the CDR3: TGTGCCAGCAGTTACTCCGGTCTGGTAGCGGGAGGAATAGATACGCAGTATTTT.

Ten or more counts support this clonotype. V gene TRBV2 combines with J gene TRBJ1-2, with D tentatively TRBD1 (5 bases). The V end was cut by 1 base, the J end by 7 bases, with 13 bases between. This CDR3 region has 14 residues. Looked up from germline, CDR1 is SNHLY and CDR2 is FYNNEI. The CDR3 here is CASSEESGTVGYTF. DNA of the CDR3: TGTGCCAGCAGTGAAGAATCCGGGACGGTTGGCTACACCTTC.

This chain's CDR3 is CSARDLSQSPNTGELFF. DNA of the CDR3: TGCAGTGCTAGAGATCTTTCCCAGAGCCCGAACACCGGGGAGCTGTTTTTT. The chain has TRBV20-1 and TRBJ2-2; D is unresolved. Trimming took off 0 bases at V and 0 bases at J, with 14 bases between the two ends. Germline CDR1 and CDR2: DFQATT and SNEGSKA (reference sequence). CDR3 length: 17 residues.

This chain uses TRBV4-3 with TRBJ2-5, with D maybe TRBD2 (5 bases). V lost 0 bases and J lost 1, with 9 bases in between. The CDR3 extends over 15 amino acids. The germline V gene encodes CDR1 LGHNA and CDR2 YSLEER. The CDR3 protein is CASSQEASRQETQYF. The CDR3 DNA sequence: TGCGCCAGCAGCCAAGAAGCTAGCCGCCAAGAGACCCAGTACTTC.

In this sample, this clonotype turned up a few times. The CDR3 bases are TGTGCCATCAGTGGCGGGACAGGGAATTCACCCCTCCACTTT. It translates to CAISGGTGNSPLHF. The chain uses TRBV10-3 and TRBJ1-6, with 9 bases matching TRBD1. Germline CDR1 reads ENHRY; CDR2 reads SYGVKD. The CDR3 length is 14 residues. With 4 bases clipped from V and 7 bases from J, the junction kept 2 bases outside the gene matches.

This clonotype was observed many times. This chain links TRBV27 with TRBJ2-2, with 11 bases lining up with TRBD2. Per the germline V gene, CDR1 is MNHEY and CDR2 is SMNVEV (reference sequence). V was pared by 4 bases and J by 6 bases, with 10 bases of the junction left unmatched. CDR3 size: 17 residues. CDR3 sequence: CASSSTTSGNQAGELFF. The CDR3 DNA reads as TGTGCCAGCAGTTCGACGACTAGCGGGAATCAGGCCGGGGAGCTGTTTTTT.

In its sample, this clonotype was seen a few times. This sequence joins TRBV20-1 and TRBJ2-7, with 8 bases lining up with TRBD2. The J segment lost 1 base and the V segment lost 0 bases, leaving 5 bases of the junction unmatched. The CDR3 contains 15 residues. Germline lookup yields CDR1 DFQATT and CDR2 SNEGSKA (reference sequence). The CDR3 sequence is CSAREGSGASYEQYF. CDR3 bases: TGCAGTGCTAGAGAAGGTAGCGGGGCGTCCTACGAGCAGTACTTC.

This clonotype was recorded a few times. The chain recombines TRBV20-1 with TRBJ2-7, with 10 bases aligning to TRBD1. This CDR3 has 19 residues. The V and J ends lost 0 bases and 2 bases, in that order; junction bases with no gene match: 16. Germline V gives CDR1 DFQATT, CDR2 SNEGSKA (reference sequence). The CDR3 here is CSARDLGGKGTGVPYEQYF. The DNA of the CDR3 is TGCAGTGCTAGAGATTTGGGGGGTAAAGGGACAGGGGTCCCCTACGAGCAGTACTTC.

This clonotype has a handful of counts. CDR3 sequence: CASSWRASSYNSPLHF. The CDR3 DNA reads as TGTGCCAGCAGTTGGAGGGCGAGCTCCTATAATTCACCCCTCCACTTT. J is TRBJ1-6 and V is TRBV27; D uncertain. The CDR3 runs to 16 residues. Germline lookup yields CDR1 MNHEY and CDR2 SMNVEV (reference sequence). V was trimmed by 4 bases and J by 0 bases, leaving 10 bases between them.